The 22 T cell receptor beta chains in this list originate from one sample, sequenced in a study of blood T cell repertoires in COVID-19 (dated by TCRdb to 2019 to 2021). The library was prepared using the immunoSEQ multiplex PCR assay. TCRdb stores this immuneACCESS table with in-frame sequences only. Part of the clones is absent; in the studies checked, under half of the shortfall reflects unresolved V genes, and no reason is known for the rest. The sample table shows about 99,000 clones, and 84% are seen once. The leading ten clones occupy over 10% of the sample. Sequenced sample: peripheral blood. The receptors shown here come from a human donor in a cohort sampled during active or convalescent COVID-19.

The chain has TRBV5-1 and TRBJ2-7, with D perhaps matching TRBD2 (6 bases). The CDR3 length is 14 residues. Trimming pared 1 base from V and 6 bases from J, leaving 14 bases between. In germline, CDR1 is SGHRS, CDR2 YFSETQ. The CDR3 nucleotides are TGCGCCAGCAGCTTGAGTTCCCTCGGGGGCGAGCAGTACTTC. This encodes CASSLSSLGGEQYF.

The rearrangement uses TRBV12-5 and TRBJ2-7; TRBD2 aligns across 10 bases. After removal of 11 bases from V and 1 base from J, the junction contained 8 bases not matched to a gene. From germline, CDR1 is LGHNT and CDR2 FRNRAP. CDR3 length: 14 residues. CDR3 sequence: CASILAGLSYEQYF. In nucleotides, the CDR3 is TGTGCTTCAATACTAGCGGGGCTGTCCTACGAGCAGTACTTC.

The chain combines TRBV15 with TRBJ2-4; TRBD2 might be the D (5 bases). Trimming took 0 bases from V and 15 from J, leaving 12 bases between them. Germline V gene data show CDR1 as LNHNV and CDR2 as YYDKDF (reference sequence). The CDR3 loop spans 12 amino acids. The chain's CDR3 is CATSRDSGWLYF. The CDR3 nucleotides read TGTGCCACCAGCAGAGATTCGGGGTGGCTGTACTTC.

The chain combines TRBV11-3 with TRBJ1-4, with D possibly TRBD1 on 6 matching bases. Germline CDR1 SGHNT, CDR2 YENEEA. This CDR3 comprises 15 residues. Trimming left V 6 bases short and J 0 bases short, with 11 bases between. The DNA for the CDR3 is TGTGCCAGCAGTCAGGGGTTTGCAACTAATGAAAAACTGTTTTTT. Residues: CASSQGFATNEKLFF. The full variable domain, in which reference TRBV11-3 and TRBJ1-4 provide the parts outside the CDR3, is EAGVVQSPRYKIIEKKQPVAFWCNPISGHNTLYWYLQNLGQGPELLIRYENEEAVDDSQLPKDRFSAERLKGVDSTLKIQPAELGDSAVYLCASSQGFATNEKLFFGSGTQLSVL.

The chain carries TRBV4-3 and TRBJ1-2; D might be TRBD1 (6 bases). The germline gives CDR1 LGHNA, CDR2 YSLEER. The CDR3 totals 15 residues. V lost 0 bases to trimming and J lost 8 bases, with 16 bases between them. This CDR3 is CASSQDLAGARGYTF. In DNA form, the CDR3 reads TGCGCCAGCAGCCAAGATCTCGCAGGGGCGCGGGGCTACACCTTC.

This chain joins TRBV7-2 and TRBJ1-2, with D perhaps matching TRBD1 (5 bases). V was trimmed by 5 bases and J by 5 bases, leaving 12 bases between them. The CDR3 is 13 amino acids. The germline gives CDR1 SGHTA, CDR2 FQGNSA. CDR3 protein: CASSPQGKYGYTF. DNA of the CDR3: TGTGCCAGCAGCCCCCAGGGTAAATATGGCTACACCTTC.

V usage is TRBV7-2 and J usage is TRBJ2-2; a weak D match, TRBD1 (6 bases). The CDR3 is 15 amino acids. Germline CDR1 and CDR2: SGHTA and FQGNSA. Trimming pared 5 bases from V and 5 bases from J, leaving 15 bases between. CDR3 residues: CASSRQGHTTGELFF. The DNA for the CDR3 is TGTGCCAGCAGCCGCCAGGGACACACTACCGGGGAGCTGTTTTTT.

The gene calls are TRBV7-2 and TRBJ1-2, with 8 bases fitting TRBD1. The CDR3 spans 15 residues. Germline assignment: CDR1 SGHTA and CDR2 FQGNSA. After removal of 1 base from V and 7 bases from J, the junction contained 8 bases not matched to a gene. CDR3 in DNA: TGTGCCAGCAGCTTAGGAGGACAGGGAAGTGTTGGCTACACCTTC. Translated: CASSLGGQGSVGYTF. Variable domain in full (rest from reference TRBV7-2 and TRBJ1-2): GAGVSQSPSNKVTEKGKDVELRCDPISGHTALYWYRQSLGQGLEFLIYFQGNSAPDKSGLPSDRFSAERTGGSVSTLTIQRTQQEDSAVYLCASSLGGQGSVGYTFGSGTRLTVV.

V and J are TRBV7-6 and TRBJ1-5, with TRBD1 matching over 10 bases. V dropped 5 bases and J dropped 5; count of bases not matched to a gene: 3. Germline V gene lookup returns CDR1 SGHVS and CDR2 FNYEAQ. The CDR3 consists of 14 residues. The CDR3, as DNA: TGTGCCAGCAGCCCCGGGACAGGGGATCAGCCCCAGCATTTT. Amino acid sequence: CASSPGTGDQPQHF.

The chain joins TRBV6-5 to TRBJ1-4, with D maybe TRBD1 (5 bases). The CDR3 spans 12 residues. In germline, CDR1 is MNHEY, CDR2 SVGAGI. V lost 9 bases and J lost 4, with 9 bases in between. CDR3 coding DNA: TGTGCCAGTAGGGGTTTTAATGAAAAACTGTTTTTT. It is translated as CASRGFNEKLFF.

This chain uses TRBV19 with TRBJ2-1; possibly TRBD1 for D (7 bases). This CDR3 is built from 16 residues. Trimming pared 6 bases from V and 3 bases from J, leaving 18 bases between. CDR1 and CDR2 (germline): LNHDA, SQIVND (reference sequence). The CDR3 DNA reads TGTGCCAGTAGGGAAAACAGGGGACTCAACTACAATGAGCAGTTCTTC. It codes for CASRENRGLNYNEQFF.

The rearrangement links TRBV12-3 or TRBV12-4 to TRBJ2-3; D uncertain. V shed 3 bases and J shed 1 base, with 5 bases lying between them. This CDR3 region has 13 residues. CDR3 amino acids: CASSFTGTDTQYF. The CDR3 DNA reads as TGTGCCAGCAGTTTTACAGGCACAGATACGCAGTATTTT.

This clone was seen a few times. Other nucleotide sequences from this sample produce the same CDR3. The chain recombines TRBV29-1 with TRBJ2-7; TRBD1 matches 8 bases. Germline CDR1 reads SQVTM; CDR2 reads ANQGSEA. This CDR3 has 16 residues. Germline trimming cut 4 bases from V and 0 bases from J; bases unmatched to any gene: 11. The CDR3 nucleotides read TGCAGCGTTGGGCCAGGGGGCCCCCTTCCCTCCTACGAGCAGTACTTC. It translates to CSVGPGGPLPSYEQYF.

The chain links TRBV5-5 to TRBJ1-1; possibly TRBD1 for D (5 bases). CDR3 length: 13 residues. V gave up 1 base and J gave up 3 bases, with 7 bases separating them. The germline CDR1 and CDR2 sequences are SGHKS and YYEKEE (reference sequence). This CDR3 reads CASSLTRDTEAFF. The CDR3, as DNA: TGTGCCAGCAGCTTGACCAGGGACACTGAAGCTTTCTTT.

The V call is TRBV13, the J call TRBJ2-5, with D perhaps TRBD1 (6 bases). Germline loops: CDR1 PRHDT, CDR2 FYEKMQ (reference sequence). The CDR3 spans 15 residues. The V gene lost 2 bases and the J gene lost 3 bases, with 13 bases spanning the gap. The CDR3 bases are TGTGCCAGCAGCTTATCAGGCAGGGGAGAAGAGACCCAGTACTTC. Amino acid sequence: CASSLSGRGEETQYF.

The V call is TRBV5-1, the J call TRBJ1-2, with 10 bases fitting TRBD1. V gave up 1 base and J gave up 6 bases; unmatched junction bases: 9. CDR1 is SGHRS, CDR2 YFSETQ, per germline. The CDR3 contains 16 residues. As DNA, the CDR3 is TGCGCCAGCAGCTTGCCCCGAGGACAGGGGGGGGATGGCTACACCTTC. Amino acids: CASSLPRGQGGDGYTF.

The rearrangement joins TRBV14 to TRBJ2-5; D may be TRBD2 (6 bases). The CDR3 extends over 15 amino acids. CDR1 and CDR2 from the germline V gene are SGHDN and FVKESK. V shed 4 bases and J shed 1 base, with 13 bases lying between them. The CDR3 nucleotides read TGTGCCAGCAGCCGCCGACTAGGGGCCCAAGAGACCCAGTACTTC. This gives the protein CASSRRLGAQETQYF.

This clone was observed once. The chain links TRBV12-5 to TRBJ2-5; the match to TRBD1 covers 9 bases. CDR1 is LGHNT and CDR2 is FRNRAP in the germline V gene. This CDR3 comprises 14 residues. V was clipped by 5 bases and J by 4 bases; unmatched bases: 5. CDR3 nucleotides: TGTGCTAGTGGTCTTACAGGGGGCCGAGAGACCCAGTACTTC. It is translated as CASGLTGGRETQYF.

CDR3 bases: TGTGCTAGTGGTTTGCCCCGACTAGCGTCTAGCACAGATACGCAGTATTTT. It translates to CASGLPRLASSTDTQYF. The gene calls are TRBV12-5 and TRBJ2-3, with 8 bases aligning to TRBD2. Trimming at V came to 2 bases and at J to 0 bases, leaving 7 bases not matched to a gene. This CDR3 spans 17 amino acids. Germline values: CDR1 LGHNT, CDR2 FRNRAP.

The rearrangement uses TRBV29-1 and TRBJ2-7; 7 positions agree with TRBD2. The V gene end was trimmed by 4 bases and the J gene end by 3 bases; junction bases not matched to a gene: 3. CDR1 and CDR2 from the germline V gene are SQVTM and ANQGSEA. This CDR3 is 12 amino acids long. CDR3 nucleotides: TGCAGCGTTGTGGTAGCGGGCTACGAGCAGTACTTC. It specifies CSVVVAGYEQYF.

This clone was detected many times. V usage is TRBV12-3 or TRBV12-4 and J usage is TRBJ2-7; weak D call: TRBD2 (5 bases). This CDR3 has 12 residues. Trimming took off 6 bases at V and 3 bases at J, with 9 bases between the two ends. The CDR3: CASSRTSYEQYF. The CDR3 DNA sequence: TGTGCCAGCAGCCGAACTAGCTACGAGCAGTACTTC.

This chain connects TRBV30 to TRBJ2-3; TRBD2 might be the D (7 bases). In germline, CDR1 is GTSNPN, CDR2 SVGIG (reference sequence). V shed 0 bases and J shed 2 bases, with 12 bases lying between them. The CDR3 totals 15 residues. CDR3 protein: CAWSVFGGHTDTQYF. The CDR3 DNA is TGTGCCTGGAGTGTATTCGGGGGGCACACAGATACGCAGTATTTT.